These 21 T cell receptor beta chains originate from one sample sequenced in a study of blood T cells in healthy people across ages. A second PCR, run for 7 to 11 cycles, used a sample-barcoded 5' primer plus a J-beta primer mix. TCRdb called the 5' RACE reads again in MiXCR, with one record for every CDR3 protein. Of hundreds of thousands of distinct CDR3 sequences detected, more than 50% appear once; the ten largest clones hold 25% to 30%. The sample consisted of blood. These receptors originate from a man aged 35-49 years in good health.

The chain is built from TRBV20-1 and TRBJ2-7, with D perhaps TRBD2 (6 bases). The CDR3 contains 15 residues. Trimming pared 6 bases from V and 1 base from J, leaving 19 bases between. In germline, CDR1 is DFQATT, CDR2 SNEGSKA (reference sequence). In nucleotides, the CDR3 is TGCAGTGCCCCTAGAGAGGGGACTTGGTCCTACGAGCAGTACTTC. Protein sequence: CSAPREGTWSYEQYF.

This clonotype was observed a handful of times. The chain employs TRBV20-1 and TRBJ1-2; 11 bases are a match to TRBD1. This CDR3 is 16 amino acids long. Germline V lookup: CDR1 DFQATT, CDR2 SNEGSKA (reference sequence). With 3 bases clipped from V and 4 bases from J, the junction kept 10 bases outside the gene matches. CDR3 in amino acids: CSASYGQGAFSYGYTF. CDR3 in DNA: TGCAGTGCTAGCTACGGACAGGGGGCCTTCTCCTATGGCTACACCTTC.

The chain is built from TRBV27 and TRBJ2-1; D is undetermined. Trimming shortened V by 6 bases and J by 1 base, and 19 bases separated the two germline ends. Germline V gene data show CDR1 as MNHEY and CDR2 as SMNVEV (reference sequence). This CDR3 spans 17 amino acids. The CDR3 region is CASSLSPGRRSYNEQFF. CDR3 in DNA: TGTGCCAGCAGCTTGTCCCCCGGCCGACGATCCTACAATGAGCAGTTCTTC.

V gene TRBV20-1 combines with J gene TRBJ2-7; 7 positions match TRBD1. The CDR3 is made up of 12 amino acids. The germline V gene encodes CDR1 DFQATT and CDR2 SNEGSKA (reference sequence). The junction had 3 bases not matched to a gene; V was cut back by 5 bases and J by 2 bases. CDR3 loop: CSASQGAYEQYF. The DNA for the CDR3 is TGCAGTGCTTCCCAGGGGGCCTACGAGCAGTACTTC.

This clonotype has at least ten counts. The chain employs TRBV6-5 and TRBJ1-5; the match to TRBD1 covers 7 bases. This CDR3 comprises 16 residues. The germline V gene has CDR1 MNHEY and CDR2 SVGAGI. Losses at the gene ends were 5 bases for V and 3 bases for J; bases not matched to a gene: 10. The chain's CDR3 is CASSPRQGLNNQPQHF. The CDR3 nucleotides are TGTGCCAGCAGTCCCCGACAGGGCTTGAACAATCAGCCCCAGCATTTT.

The CDR3 sequence: CASSQDRGPREGYTF. CDR3 coding DNA: TGCGCCAGCAGCCAAGATAGGGGCCCCCGGGAAGGCTACACCTTC. The chain couples TRBV4-3 to TRBJ1-2, with a tentative D call TRBD1 (5 bases). This CDR3 is 15 amino acids long. The V gene lost 0 bases and the J gene lost 8 bases, with 16 bases spanning the gap. Germline lookup yields CDR1 LGHNA and CDR2 YSLEER.

This clonotype showed up many times. The chain combines TRBV4-2 with TRBJ2-6; D possibly uses TRBD1 or TRBD2 (5 bases each). The germline V and J ends were trimmed by 6 bases and 0 bases, with 6 bases remaining between them. The germline V gene has CDR1 LGHNA and CDR2 YNFKEQ. This CDR3 is built from 14 residues. The DNA of the CDR3 is TGTGCCAGCAGGGGGGACTCTGGGGCCAACGTCCTGACTTTC. Translation gives CASRGDSGANVLTF.

In its sample, this clonotype was seen once. The V gene is TRBV28, the J gene TRBJ1-4; weak D call: TRBD1 (5 bases). The germline gives CDR1 MDHEN, CDR2 SYDVKM. Deletions cut 3 bases from V and 3 bases from J, with 8 bases between. The CDR3 runs 14 residues. As DNA, the CDR3 is TGTGCCAGCAGTTTGCAGGGACCTAATGAAAAACTGTTTTTT. It yields the protein CASSLQGPNEKLFF.

The J gene is TRBJ2-2, the V gene TRBV28, with 11 nucleotides matching TRBD2. The CDR3 covers 16 residues. The germline CDR1 and CDR2 sequences are MDHEN and SYDVKM. The trim removed 2 bases at V and 5 bases at J, leaving 4 bases unmatched. The chain's CDR3 is CASSLILAGVTGELFF. CDR3 in DNA: TGTGCCAGCAGTTTAATACTAGCGGGAGTAACCGGGGAGCTGTTTTTT.

The CDR3 here is CASSLRVETQYF. The CDR3 DNA reads TGTGCCAGCAGCCTCCGGGTAGAGACCCAGTACTTC. The chain carries TRBV7-8 and TRBJ2-4, with D hard to call. The J call is doubtful: the DNA matches TRBJ2-5 better. The CDR3 loop spans 12 amino acids. Germline V lookup: CDR1 SGHVS, CDR2 FQNEAQ.

The V and J genes are TRBV6-2 or TRBV6-3 and TRBJ2-7, with 11 bases aligning to TRBD2. This CDR3 contains 14 residues. CDR1 is MNHEY, CDR2 SVGEGT, per germline. The V segment lost 6 bases and the J segment 6 bases; nucleotides outside the gene matches: 7. CDR3 in amino acids: CASSLRGTSGEQYF. CDR3 DNA: TGTGCCAGCAGCCTGAGGGGGACTAGCGGCGAGCAGTACTTC.

V and J are TRBV20-1 and TRBJ2-7, with D possibly matching TRBD2 (5 bases). CDR1 and CDR2 from the germline V gene are DFQATT and SNEGSKA (reference sequence). This CDR3 is built from 16 residues. V dropped 6 bases and J dropped 0 bases, with 21 bases sitting between them. CDR3 sequence reads: CSARPTQRRSSYEQYF. CDR3 coding DNA: TGCAGTGCCCGGCCGACGCAGCGGAGAAGCTCCTACGAGCAGTACTTC.

The chain is built from TRBV14 and TRBJ2-3; D unresolved. The germline gives CDR1 SGHDN, CDR2 FVKESK. The CDR3 has 17 residues. V lost 5 bases to trimming and J lost 1 base, with 19 bases between them. The CDR3 DNA reads TGTGCCAGCAGCTTCCACGAGGAACTGCTTGGCACAGATACGCAGTATTTT. Its translation is CASSFHEELLGTDTQYF.

The rearrangement links TRBV27 to TRBJ2-7, with 13 bases aligning to TRBD2. The CDR3 is made up of 20 amino acids. The trim removed 5 bases at V and 3 bases at J, leaving 19 bases unmatched. Germline CDR1 reads MNHEY; CDR2 reads SMNVEV (reference sequence). The CDR3 sequence: CASSQTSGQKGLAGVYEQYF. The CDR3 DNA is TGTGCCAGCAGTCAAACCTCGGGACAGAAAGGACTAGCGGGAGTCTACGAGCAGTACTTC.

The J gene is TRBJ1-2, the V gene TRBV3-1; D remains ambiguous. Germline CDR1 and CDR2: LGHDT and YNNKEL (reference sequence). This CDR3 spans 16 amino acids. V dropped 1 base and J dropped 4 bases, with 16 bases sitting between them. The CDR3 DNA reads as TGTGCCAGCAGCCAAGGGGTGTCAGGCTATAGCTATGGCTACACCTTC. It is translated as CASSQGVSGYSYGYTF.

The rearrangement joins TRBV12-3 or TRBV12-4 to TRBJ2-7, with D possibly matching TRBD1 (7 bases). Trimming pared 6 bases from V and 7 bases from J, leaving 16 bases between. The CDR3 spans 13 residues. The CDR3 spells CASSRGRFNEQYF. CDR3 coding DNA: TGTGCCAGCAGCAGGGGGAGGTTCAATGAGCAGTACTTC.

Only one count was recorded for this clonotype. The gene calls are TRBV20-1 and TRBJ2-1; TRBD1 matches at 9 bases. V gave up 6 bases and J gave up 12 bases; unmatched junction bases: 15. Per germline, CDR1 DFQATT and CDR2 SNEGSKA (reference sequence). The CDR3 runs 14 residues. The CDR3 DNA is TGCAGTGCGGTCCGGGACAGGGTTTTATTTGGGCAGTTCTTC. This gives the protein CSAVRDRVLFGQFF.

V usage is TRBV20-1 and J usage is TRBJ1-5, with 9 bases aligning to TRBD1. This CDR3 is 17 amino acids long. The V gene end was trimmed by 7 bases and the J gene end by 2 bases; junction bases not matched to a gene: 15. CDR1 is DFQATT, CDR2 SNEGSKA, per germline (reference sequence). The CDR3 sequence: CSDRPGQGRVGNQPQHF. The CDR3 bases are TGCAGTGACAGACCGGGACAGGGCCGGGTTGGCAATCAGCCCCAGCATTTT.

The rearrangement uses TRBV27 and TRBJ2-7, with 12 nucleotides matching TRBD2. In germline, CDR1 is MNHEY, CDR2 SMNVEV (reference sequence). The CDR3 is 15 residues long. V was pared by 6 bases and J by 6 bases, with 9 bases of the junction left unmatched. The CDR3, as DNA: TGTGCCAGCAGCCCCCTAGCGGGAGGGGAAGCCGAGCAGTACTTC. Its translation is CASSPLAGGEAEQYF.

The chain is built from TRBV27 and TRBJ2-7; 10 nucleotides align to TRBD2. This CDR3 is 15 amino acids long. Germline-derived CDR1 and CDR2 are MNHEY and SMNVEV (reference sequence). The J segment lost 4 bases and the V segment lost 4 bases, leaving 7 bases of the junction unmatched. CDR3 DNA sequence: TGTGCCAGCAGTTCCCTTAGCGGGAGGTCGTACGAGCAGTACTTC. Translating it yields CASSSLSGRSYEQYF.

The J gene is TRBJ2-3, the V gene TRBV20-1; unclear D gene. Trimming pared 0 bases from V and 6 bases from J, leaving 13 bases between. The CDR3 contains 14 residues. Germline CDR1 and CDR2: DFQATT and SNEGSKA (reference sequence). CDR3 loop: CSARDRGPSDTQYF. The DNA of the CDR3 is TGCAGTGCTAGAGATCGAGGACCGAGCGATACGCAGTATTTT.